Below are 3 T cell receptor beta chains sequenced from a single sample in a study of T cells in Graves' hyperthyroidism and ophthalmopathy. The source material, RNA transcripts, was used to amplify TCR beta CDR3 regions. Researchers ran a first-round RT-PCR on the TCR CDR3 using the HTBI primer set. TCRdb analysed the multiplex PCR reads with MiXCR anew, one entry per CDR3 protein. This table holds roughly 500,000 distinct CDR3 sequences, around 42% found once. The sequenced material came from peripheral blood or thyroid tissue (not recorded which). The receptors derive from an adult woman with Graves' disease, either hyperthyroidism or ophthalmopathy (not recorded which).

This clonotype was seen many times. The CDR3 DNA reads TGTGCCAGCAGCTTACTGCACCAGCCCCAGCATTTT. Translation gives CASSLLHQPQHF. The genes are TRBV7-2 and TRBJ1-5; D is undetermined. CDR1 is SGHTA, CDR2 FQGNSA, per germline. The V gene lost 2 bases and the J gene lost 7 bases, with 6 bases spanning the gap. This CDR3 contains 12 residues. The full variable domain, in which reference TRBV7-2 and TRBJ1-5 provide the parts outside the CDR3, is GAGVSQSPSNKVTEKGKDVELRCDPISGHTALYWYRQSLGQGLEFLIYFQGNSAPDKSGLPSDRFSAERTGGSVSTLTIQRTQQEDSAVYLCASSLLHQPQHFGDGTRLSIL.

The sample holds many counts of this clonotype. The chain uses TRBV2 and TRBJ2-5, with D possibly TRBD2 on 6 matching bases. Per the germline V gene, CDR1 is SNHLY and CDR2 is FYNNEI. Trimming took off 8 bases at V and 5 bases at J, with 12 bases between the two ends. The CDR3 runs to 12 residues. The CDR3 protein is CASLGGEETQYF. CDR3 DNA: TGTGCCAGCTTAGGAGGGGAGGAGACCCAGTACTTC. Together with reference TRBV2 and TRBJ2-5, the CDR3 gives the full variable domain: EPEVTQTPSHQVTQMGQEVILRCVPISNHLYFYWYRQILGQKVEFLVSFYNNEISEKSEIFDDQFSVERPDGSNFTLKIRSTKLEDSAMYFCASLGGEETQYFGPGTRLLVL.

The rearrangement links TRBV11-3 to TRBJ2-5; 8 bases are a match to TRBD2. The DNA end is more similar to TRBJ2-1, so the J call may be wrong. The V gene's germline CDR1 is SGHNT and CDR2 YENEEA. This CDR3 comprises 15 residues. Here the CDR3 DNA reads TGTGCCAGCAGCTTAGAGGGCTTAGCGGGGAATGAGCAGTTCTTC. It specifies CASSLEGLAGNEQFF.